These T cell receptor beta chains were read from a single sample in a study of PD-1 blockade in classical Hodgkin lymphoma. Clones were sequenced by immunoSEQ multiplex PCR, and TCRdb holds only the in-frame ones, with some missing. The table records 75,000 to 100,000 clones, 75% to 90% of them present only once. Sequenced here: peripheral blood mononuclear cells (PBMCs), sampled at baseline. The receptors shown here come from a human donor with classical Hodgkin lymphoma. Both conserved end residues are part of each CDR3. D genes are given only for firm matches. Size values are once, few and many counts, or a class for expanded clones, and some rows have none.

abundance,v_gene,j_gene,d_gene,CDR3nt,CDR3aa
.,TRBV7-2,TRBJ2-1,TRBD2,TGTGCCGGCCGCGCACTTAAACTAGCGGGAGTGGTGAATGAGCAGTTCTTC,CAGRALKLAGVVNEQFF
.,TRBV9,TRBJ2-2,TRBD2,TGTGCCAGCAGCGTAACTAGCGGGAGGGACACCGGGGAGCTGTTTTTT,CASSVTSGRDTGELFF
.,TRBV15,TRBJ1-1,TRBD1,TGTGCCACCGCACCCCAGGGGGCGGCTGAAGCTTTCTTT,CATAPQGAAEAFF
.,TRBV2,TRBJ2-1,.,TGTGCCAGCAGCCGGGACCCTTACAATGAGCAGTTCTTC,CASSRDPYNEQFF
.,TRBV6-5,TRBJ1-2,.,TGTGCCAGTTCGCATCTGGGGGGGGATAACTATGGCTACACCTTC,CASSHLGGDNYGYTF
.,TRBV19,TRBJ2-3,TRBD2,TGTGCCAGTAGTATACTAGCGGGAGGGCCCGGCACAGATACGCAGTATTTT,CASSILAGGPGTDTQYF
.,TRBV6-6,TRBJ1-4,.,TGTGCCTGTCGATCTCCAGTGGGTGAAAAACTGTTTTTT,CACRSPVGEKLFF
.,TRBV7-9,TRBJ2-3,.,TGTGCCAGCAGCTTGTTGGCGGGGCCCACAGATACGCAGTATTTT,CASSLLAGPTDTQYF
.,TRBV15,TRBJ2-3,TRBD1,TGTGCCACCAGCGGCCGGGACAGGGGGACAGATACGCAGTATTTT,CATSGRDRGTDTQYF
.,TRBV5-1,TRBJ1-2,.,TGCGCCAGCAGCTTGGACAGCCTGGGGTATGGCTACACCTTC,CASSLDSLGYGYTF
.,TRBV5-4,TRBJ2-2,TRBD1,TGTGCCAGCAGCCGGACCGGGACAGCGAACACCGGGGAGCTGTTTTTT,CASSRTGTANTGELFF
few,TRBV2,TRBJ1-5,.,TGTGCCAGCAGTACGGGCGGGGGACCAGGGCCCCAGCATTTT,CASSTGGGPGPQHF
.,TRBV19,TRBJ1-5,.,TGTGCCAGTAGTCCCCCGGCGGTGAGCAATCAGCCCCAGCATTTT,CASSPPAVSNQPQHF
.,TRBV19,TRBJ1-4,TRBD1,TGTGCCGCCCGGCGGGACAGGGATGAAAAACTGTTTTTT,CAARRDRDEKLFF
few,TRBV6-5,TRBJ1-4,.,TGTGCCAGCACCCCGTGGAGGGGGGGTGAAAAACTGTTTTTT,CASTPWRGGEKLFF
.,TRBV7-2,TRBJ2-1,TRBD2,TGTGCCAGCAGCGTCGGGAGGGCCTACAATGAGCAGTTCTTC,CASSVGRAYNEQFF
.,TRBV9,TRBJ2-5,TRBD2,TGTGCCAGCAGCGTAGGCGTCGGGAGGGCCGTAGTTGGAGAGACCCAGTACTTC,CASSVGVGRAVVGETQYF
.,TRBV14,TRBJ2-7,TRBD1,TGTGCCAGCAGCCGGGGGAAGGGACAGGGGTACGAGCAGTACTTC,CASSRGKGQGYEQYF